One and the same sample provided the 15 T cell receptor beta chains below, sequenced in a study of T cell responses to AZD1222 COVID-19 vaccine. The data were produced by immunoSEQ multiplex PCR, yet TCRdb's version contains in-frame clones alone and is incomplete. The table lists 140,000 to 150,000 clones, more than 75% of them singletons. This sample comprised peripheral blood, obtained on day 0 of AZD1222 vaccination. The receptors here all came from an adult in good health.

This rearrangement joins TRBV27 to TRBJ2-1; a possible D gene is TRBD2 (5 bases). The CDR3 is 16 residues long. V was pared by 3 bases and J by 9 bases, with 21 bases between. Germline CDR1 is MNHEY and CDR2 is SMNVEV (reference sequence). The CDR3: CASSFPAGLAVGEQFF. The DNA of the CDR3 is TGTGCCAGCAGTTTCCCTGCCGGACTGGCTGTGGGTGAGCAGTTCTTC.

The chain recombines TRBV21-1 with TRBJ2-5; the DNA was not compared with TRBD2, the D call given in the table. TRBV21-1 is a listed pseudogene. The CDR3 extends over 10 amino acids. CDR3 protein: CASSSRGQYF. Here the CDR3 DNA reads TGTGCCAGCAGCAGCCGGGGCCAGTACTTC.

Here the CDR3 DNA reads TGTGCCAGCAGCCAACGAGAGGGTGGCACAGATACGCAGTATTTT. The encoded protein is CASSQREGGTDTQYF. The V gene is TRBV11-3, the J gene TRBJ2-3, with D perhaps matching TRBD2 (5 bases). This CDR3 is 15 amino acids long. CDR1 is SGHNT and CDR2 is YENEEA in the germline V gene. V lost 5 bases to trimming and J lost 1 base, with 13 bases between them.

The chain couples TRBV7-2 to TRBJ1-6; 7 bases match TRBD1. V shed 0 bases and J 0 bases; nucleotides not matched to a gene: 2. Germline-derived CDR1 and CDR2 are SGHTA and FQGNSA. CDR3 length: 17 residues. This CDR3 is CASSLARDSSYNSPLHF. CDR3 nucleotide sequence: TGTGCCAGCAGCTTAGCACGGGACAGCTCCTATAATTCACCCCTCCACTTT.

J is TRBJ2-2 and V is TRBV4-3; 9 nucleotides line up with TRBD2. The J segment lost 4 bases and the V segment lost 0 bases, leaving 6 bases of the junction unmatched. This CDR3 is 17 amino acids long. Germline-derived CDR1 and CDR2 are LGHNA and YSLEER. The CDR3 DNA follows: TGCGCCAGCAGCCAAGATCCAAATAGCGGGAGCACCGGGGAGCTGTTTTTT. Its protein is CASSQDPNSGSTGELFF.

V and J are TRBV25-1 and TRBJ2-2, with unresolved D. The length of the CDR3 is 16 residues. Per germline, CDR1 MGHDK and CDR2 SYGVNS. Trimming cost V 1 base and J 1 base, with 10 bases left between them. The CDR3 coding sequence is TGTGCCAGCAGTGAATGGAACAGCCAGAACACCGGGGAGCTGTTTTTT. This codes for CASSEWNSQNTGELFF. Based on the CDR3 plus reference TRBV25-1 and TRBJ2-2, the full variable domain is EADIYQTPRYLVIGTGKKITLECSQTMGHDKMYWYQQDPGMELHLIHYSYGVNSTEKGDLSSESTVSRIRTEHFPLTLESARPSHTSQYLCASSEWNSQNTGELFFGEGSRLTVL.

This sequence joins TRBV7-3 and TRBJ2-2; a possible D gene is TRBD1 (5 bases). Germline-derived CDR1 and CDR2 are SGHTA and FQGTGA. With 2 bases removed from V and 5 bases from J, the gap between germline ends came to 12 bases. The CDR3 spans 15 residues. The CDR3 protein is CASSLDSHGTGELFF. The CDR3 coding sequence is TGTGCCAGCAGCTTAGACAGCCATGGAACCGGGGAGCTGTTTTTT. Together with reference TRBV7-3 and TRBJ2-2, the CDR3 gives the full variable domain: GAGVSQTPSNKVTEKGKYVELRCDPISGHTALYWYRQSLGQGPEFLIYFQGTGAADDSGLPNDRFFAVRPEGSVSTLKIQRTERGDSAVYLCASSLDSHGTGELFFGEGSRLTVL.

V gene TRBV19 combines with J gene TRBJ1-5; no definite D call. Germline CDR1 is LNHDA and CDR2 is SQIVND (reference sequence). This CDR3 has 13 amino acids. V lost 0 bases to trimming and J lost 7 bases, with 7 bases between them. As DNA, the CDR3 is TGTGCCAGTAGTATAGATCGGTCCCAGCCCCAGCATTTT. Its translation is CASSIDRSQPQHF.

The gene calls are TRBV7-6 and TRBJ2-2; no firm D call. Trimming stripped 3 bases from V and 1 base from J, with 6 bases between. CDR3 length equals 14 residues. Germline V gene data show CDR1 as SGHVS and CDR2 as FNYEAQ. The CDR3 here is CASSFAGNTGELFF. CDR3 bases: TGTGCCAGCAGCTTCGCAGGGAACACCGGGGAGCTGTTTTTT.

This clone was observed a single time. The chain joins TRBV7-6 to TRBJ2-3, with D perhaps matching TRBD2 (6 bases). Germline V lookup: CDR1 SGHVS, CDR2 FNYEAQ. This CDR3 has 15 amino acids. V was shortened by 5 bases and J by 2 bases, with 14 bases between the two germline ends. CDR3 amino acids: CASSAGTRITDTQYF. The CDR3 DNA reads TGTGCCAGCAGCGCGGGGACTCGAATCACAGATACGCAGTATTTT.

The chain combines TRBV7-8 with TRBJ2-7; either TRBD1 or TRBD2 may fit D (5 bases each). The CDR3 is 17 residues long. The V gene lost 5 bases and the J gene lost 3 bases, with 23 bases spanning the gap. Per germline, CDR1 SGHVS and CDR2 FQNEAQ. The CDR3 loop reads CASSHPVIGDRFYEQYF. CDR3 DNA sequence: TGTGCCAGCAGCCACCCCGTTATCGGGGACCGGTTCTACGAGCAGTACTTC.

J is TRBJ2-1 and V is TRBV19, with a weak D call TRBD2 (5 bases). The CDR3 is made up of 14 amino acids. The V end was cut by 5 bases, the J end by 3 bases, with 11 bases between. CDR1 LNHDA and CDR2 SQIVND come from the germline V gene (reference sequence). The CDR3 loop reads CASSPSLGYNEQFF. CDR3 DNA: TGTGCCAGTAGTCCTAGCCTAGGCTACAATGAGCAGTTCTTC.

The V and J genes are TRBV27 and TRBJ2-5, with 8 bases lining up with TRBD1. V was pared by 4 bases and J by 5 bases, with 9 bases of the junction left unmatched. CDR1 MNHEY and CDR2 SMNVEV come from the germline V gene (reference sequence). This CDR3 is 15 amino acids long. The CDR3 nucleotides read TGTGCCAGCAGTTCCCTCGACAGGGGCGAGGAGACCCAGTACTTC. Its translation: CASSSLDRGEETQYF.

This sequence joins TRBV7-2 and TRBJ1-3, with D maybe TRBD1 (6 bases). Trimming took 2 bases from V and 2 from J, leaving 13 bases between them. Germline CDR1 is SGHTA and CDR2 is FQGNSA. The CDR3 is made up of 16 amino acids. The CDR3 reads CASSLIYRDPGNTIYF. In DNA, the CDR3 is TGTGCCAGCAGCTTAATCTACAGGGACCCTGGAAACACCATATATTTT.

The CDR3 coding sequence is TGCGCCAGCAGCCCCCCAGGGAATAAAAATGAAAAACTGTTTTTT. It yields the protein CASSPPGNKNEKLFF. The rearrangement links TRBV4-1 to TRBJ1-4; D is possibly TRBD1 (5 bases). V was trimmed by 4 bases and J by 5 bases, leaving 14 bases between them. Germline V CDR1 and CDR2: MGHRA, YSYEKL. This CDR3 region has 15 residues.